This TCR beta chain was documented in a study of blood T cells in healthy people across ages. Overall study results and limits: Higher diversity and more naive CD4+ cells were features of long-lived donors, compared to aged donors.

Using a J-beta primer mix together with a sample-barcoded 5' primer, a second PCR was run for roughly 6 to 12 cycles. From the 5' RACE reads, TCRdb called clonotypes with MiXCR, one entry per CDR3 protein. The sample has roughly 800,000 distinct CDR3 sequences, 25% seen once. This clonotype was counted between two and nine times. Its antigen remains unknown. With 3 bases removed from V and 6 bases from J, the gap between germline ends came to 12 bases. The CDR3 is made up of 14 amino acids. Germline-derived CDR1 and CDR2 are MRHNA and SNTAGT. These data were also reused for a study on T cells of mothers and their children. In that study: With the M1S primer of the second PCR, sample barcodes and 2-4 random nucleotides were added.

The TCR comes from a boy younger than 18 in good health. The chain employs TRBV6-4 and TRBJ2-1; weak D call: TRBD2 (6 bases). The source material was blood. CDR3 in amino acids: CASSEGGAINEQFF. CDR3 sequence (DNA): TGTGCCAGCAGTGAGGGCGGGGCGATCAATGAGCAGTTCTTC.